The clone carrying this TCR beta chain was recorded many times. This sample stems from a study of T cells in Graves' hyperthyroidism and ophthalmopathy. RNA transcripts served as the template for amplifying TCR beta CDR3 regions. HTBI primers were employed in a first-round RT-PCR of the TCR CDR3. TCRdb analysed the multiplex PCR reads with MiXCR anew, one entry per CDR3 protein. The data contain hundreds of thousands of distinct CDR3 sequences, approximately 25% of them singletons. Trimming cost V 0 bases and J 7 bases, with 6 bases left between them. This CDR3 comprises 12 residues. The germline CDR1 and CDR2 sequences are MNHEY and SVGEGT.

This chain connects TRBV6-2 or TRBV6-3 to TRBJ1-1; D remains unclear. Source material: blood. This clonotype was sampled from a woman in her 30s with Graves' ophthalmopathy. CDR3 amino acids: CASSYSGLEAFF. The CDR3 DNA reads TGTGCCAGCAGTTACTCGGGTCTTGAAGCTTTCTTT.